Below, 23 T cell receptor beta chains from the same sample are listed, as sequenced in a study of regulatory T cells in long-lasting Graves disease. The time point denotes: newly diagnosed GD, antithyroid drugs for less than 3 months. Extracted PBMC RNA gave rise to the TCR library. Arm-PCR of CDR3 regions with iRepertoire HTBI primers generated TCR beta libraries. TCRdb redid the calling of the multiplex PCR reads with MiXCR, one entry per CDR3 protein. The sample has around 400,000 distinct CDR3 sequences, 10% to 15% seen once. This same sample was also part of a study on T cells in Graves' hyperthyroidism and ophthalmopathy.

The source was peripheral blood mononuclear cells (PBMCs), collected at new diagnosis, from a patient treated with antithyroid drugs. The origin of the receptors is a woman aged 18-29 years with Graves disease.

V gene TRBV4-3 combines with J gene TRBJ2-2; 12 nucleotides agree with TRBD1. CDR3 size: 17 residues. V was pared by 4 bases and J by 6 bases, with 9 bases of the junction left unmatched. Per germline, CDR1 LGHNA and CDR2 YSLEER. The CDR3, as DNA: TGCGCCAGCAGCCGCGATTGGGACAGGGGGCTACCCGGGGAGCTGTTTTTT. It yields the protein CASSRDWDRGLPGELFF.

As concerns this clonotype: This could be a read error, since a much larger clone is one nucleotide away. The CDR3 is CASSPERQIGRLNTEAFF. The CDR3 bases are TGTGCCAGCAGCCCAGAGAGGCAGATCGGTAGGCTGAACACTGAAGCTTTCTTT. The rearrangement uses TRBV2 and TRBJ1-1, with D unclear. Trimming shortened V by 6 bases and J by 0 bases, and 23 bases separated the two germline ends. Germline V gives CDR1 SNHLY, CDR2 FYNNEI. This CDR3 spans 18 amino acids.

The sample holds many counts of this clonotype. The rearrangement links TRBV20-1 to TRBJ2-6; D gene unclear. The germline CDR1 and CDR2 sequences are DFQATT and SNEGSKA (reference sequence). The V gene lost 4 bases and the J gene lost 4 bases, with 8 bases spanning the gap. CDR3 length equals 13 residues. Written as DNA, the CDR3 is TGCAGTGCTAACAGAGGAGGGGCCAACGTCCTGACTTTC. Translating it yields CSANRGGANVLTF.

The V gene is TRBV6-1, the J gene TRBJ1-5; 8 nucleotides align to TRBD1. The ends lost 6 bases at V and 7 bases at J; junction bases unmatched: 8. The CDR3 has 14 amino acids. The germline gives CDR1 MNHNS, CDR2 SASEGT. The CDR3 nucleotides read TGTGCCAGCAGCGGGACAGGTCATCAGCAGCCCCAGCATTTT. Its protein product is CASSGTGHQQPQHF.

This clonotype was found a few times. The CDR3 loop reads CATDSGSSYNEQFF. In DNA, the CDR3 is TGTGCCACCGACAGCGGGAGCTCCTACAATGAGCAGTTCTTC. V is TRBV28 and J is TRBJ2-1, with TRBD2 matching over 8 bases. CDR1 and CDR2 from the germline V gene are MDHEN and SYDVKM. The CDR3 loop spans 14 amino acids. V shed 10 bases and J 0 bases; nucleotides not matched to a gene: 5. The full variable domain, rest sourced from reference TRBV28 and TRBJ2-1, is DVKVTQSSRYLVKRTGEKVFLECVQDMDHENMFWYRQDPGLGLRLIYFSYDVKMKEKGDIPEGYSVSREKKERFSLILESASTNQTSMYLCATDSGSSYNEQFFGPGTRLTVL.

This chain connects TRBV4-2 to TRBJ2-7; weak D call: TRBD2 (5 bases). Looked up from germline, CDR1 is LGHNA and CDR2 is YNFKEQ. CDR3 size: 12 residues. With 3 bases removed from V and 5 bases from J, the gap between germline ends came to 8 bases. The CDR3 here is CASSHMGDEQYF. In DNA, the CDR3 is TGTGCCAGCAGCCATATGGGAGACGAGCAGTACTTC.

This clonotype appeared many times. The genes are TRBV7-2 and TRBJ2-7; possibly TRBD1 or TRBD2 for D (5 bases each). The ends were cut back, 4 bases at V and 3 bases at J, with 13 bases in the middle. CDR1 and CDR2 from the germline V gene are SGHTA and FQGNSA. The CDR3 extends over 14 amino acids. CDR3 in amino acids: CASSSRGRYYEQYF. CDR3 in DNA: TGTGCCAGCAGCTCCCGGGGCAGGTACTACGAGCAGTACTTC.

At least ten counts were recorded for this clonotype. The CDR3 DNA is TGTGCCAGCACCCCTGTGGTGGGGGTTTCCTATGGCTACACCTTC. The encoded protein is CASTPVVGVSYGYTF. This rearrangement joins TRBV12-3 or TRBV12-4 to TRBJ1-2; TRBD1 might be the D (5 bases). The germline V and J ends were trimmed by 7 bases and 4 bases, with 19 bases remaining between them. The CDR3 length is 15 residues.

The table lists this clonotype with many counts. The chain joins TRBV7-8 to TRBJ2-7; tentative D call: TRBD1 (6 bases). The CDR3 has 16 residues. Germline V gene sequence: CDR1 SGHVS, CDR2 FQNEAQ. Between the trimmed V and J ends, which lost 5 bases and 3 bases, there was a span of 20 bases. The CDR3 loop reads CASSLMGTPSVYEQYF. DNA for the CDR3: TGTGCCAGCAGCCTAATGGGGACACCGTCGGTCTACGAGCAGTACTTC.

At least ten counts were recorded for this clonotype. The V and J genes are TRBV12-3 or TRBV12-4 and TRBJ1-4; D ambiguous. V gave up 3 bases and J gave up 0 bases, with 23 bases separating them. The CDR3 extends over 20 amino acids. CDR3 sequence reads: CASSFYLVLTTRTTNEKLFF. The CDR3 DNA sequence: TGTGCCAGCAGTTTTTATTTAGTGTTGACAACCCGGACAACTAATGAAAAACTGTTTTTT.

Many counts were recorded for this clonotype. The gene calls are TRBV28 and TRBJ1-2, with 9 bases lining up with TRBD1. V lost 2 bases and J lost 0; bases outside the gene matches: 4. The CDR3 totals 16 residues. Germline V gives CDR1 MDHEN, CDR2 SYDVKM. CDR3 residues: CASSLGGQGANYGYTF. CDR3 nucleotides: TGTGCCAGCAGTTTAGGGGGACAGGGAGCTAACTATGGCTACACCTTC.

V and J are TRBV7-6 and TRBJ2-5; D perhaps matches TRBD2 (6 bases). CDR1 SGHVS and CDR2 FNYEAQ come from the germline V gene. This CDR3 spans 14 amino acids. Trimming shortened V by 4 bases and J by 2 bases, and 11 bases separated the two germline ends. DNA of the CDR3: TGTGCCAGCAGCTACCTGGGAGGACAAGAGACCCAGTACTTC. Amino acids: CASSYLGGQETQYF. Variable domain in full (rest from reference TRBV7-6 and TRBJ2-5): GAGVSQSPRYKVTKRGQDVALRCDPISGHVSLYWYRQALGQGPEFLTYFNYEAQQDKSGLPNDRFSAERPEGSISTLTIQRTEQRDSAMYRCASSYLGGQETQYFGPGTRLLVL.

This clonotype was seen ten or more times. The CDR3 nucleotides read TGTGCCAGCAGCTTTGGTTTAGGGAACACTGAAGCTTTCTTT. Protein product: CASSFGLGNTEAFF. The V gene is TRBV7-2, the J gene TRBJ1-1; no definite D call. The CDR3 contains 14 residues. The V end was cut by 3 bases, the J end by 1 base, with 9 bases between. Germline V CDR1 and CDR2: SGHTA, FQGNSA.

V usage is TRBV28 and J usage is TRBJ1-2; TRBD1 agrees at 8 bases. The junction had 13 bases not matched to a gene; V was cut back by 5 bases and J by 8 bases. The CDR3 runs to 15 residues. In germline, CDR1 is MDHEN, CDR2 SYDVKM. The CDR3 DNA sequence: TGTGCCAGCAGTCCCTGGACAGGGCACGGGGGGGGCTACACCTTC. Amino acids: CASSPWTGHGGGYTF.

This clonotype was picked up many times. The genes are TRBV11-3 and TRBJ1-4; TRBD1 matches 11 bases. Germline lookup yields CDR1 SGHNT and CDR2 YENEEA. Trimming at V came to 4 bases and at J to 5 bases, leaving 3 bases not matched to a gene. The CDR3 sequence is 15 residues long. The CDR3 loop reads CASSSGQGANEKLFF. The DNA for the CDR3 is TGTGCCAGCAGCTCAGGACAGGGGGCCAATGAAAAACTGTTTTTT.

This clonotype occurred once. A far bigger clonotype differs at one base, so this is likely a read error. The V and J genes are TRBV28 and TRBJ1-5; TRBD1 might be the D (6 bases). This CDR3 region has 17 residues. The germline gives CDR1 MDHEN, CDR2 SYDVKM. The chain's CDR3 is CASSPLAPGAFNQSQHF. The CDR3 coding sequence is TGCGCCAGCAGCCCCTTAGCCCCAGGGGCCTTCAATCAGTCCCAGCATTTT.

This clonotype came up many times. The V and J genes are TRBV7-2 and TRBJ2-1; a weak D match, TRBD1 (6 bases). The V end was cut by 3 bases, the J end by 6 bases, with 15 bases between. Germline values: CDR1 SGHTA, CDR2 FQGNSA. The CDR3 sequence is 15 residues long. The CDR3 here is CASSFLLRGSNEQFF. The CDR3 bases are TGTGCCAGCAGCTTCCTCCTGAGGGGGTCCAATGAGCAGTTCTTC.

This clonotype occurred a few times. The rearrangement joins TRBV5-1 to TRBJ1-6; no firm D call. In germline, CDR1 is SGHRS, CDR2 YFSETQ. The CDR3 is 17 amino acids. The V end lost 2 bases, the J end lost 0 bases, and 12 bases lay between the germline ends. CDR3 sequence reads: CASSFSGGSSYNSPLHF. The CDR3 DNA reads TGCGCCAGCAGCTTCTCCGGCGGGAGCTCCTATAATTCACCCCTCCACTTT.

This chain connects TRBV7-2 to TRBJ1-5; D perhaps matches TRBD1 (6 bases). The germline gives CDR1 SGHTA, CDR2 FQGNSA. CDR3 length: 15 residues. Trimming removed 5 bases at V and 0 bases at J, with 11 bases between. The DNA for the CDR3 is TGTGCCAGCAGCACCGGGGGCTATAGCAATCAGCCCCAGCATTTT. Protein: CASSTGGYSNQPQHF.

The gene calls are TRBV4-3 and TRBJ2-2; 12 positions match TRBD1. Germline values: CDR1 LGHNA, CDR2 YSLEER. J lost 3 bases, V lost 4 bases, and 6 bases had no gene match. CDR3 length: 17 residues. The CDR3 DNA follows: TGCGCCAGCAGCCTCGGGACAGGGGGCGCGTACACCGGGGAGCTGTTTTTT. This translates into CASSLGTGGAYTGELFF.

The CDR3 DNA reads TGCAGTGCTAGGCCCCCCAGCGGGAGTAAGGATGAGCAGTTCTTC. Translation gives CSARPPSGSKDEQFF. This chain uses TRBV20-1 with TRBJ2-1; 8 nucleotides agree with TRBD2. V lost 3 bases, J lost 8 bases, and 12 bases stayed unmatched. Germline CDR1 DFQATT, CDR2 SNEGSKA (reference sequence). This CDR3 has 15 amino acids.

This clonotype appeared many times. V usage is TRBV18 and J usage is TRBJ2-7; TRBD2 matches 11 bases. The V gene's germline CDR1 is KGHSH and CDR2 LQKENI. The CDR3 runs to 14 residues. V was pared by 5 bases and J by 4 bases, with 4 bases of the junction left unmatched. The CDR3 DNA reads TGTGCCAGCTCAGATGGGACTAGCGGATACGAGCAGTACTTC. Translation: CASSDGTSGYEQYF.

Many counts were recorded for this clonotype. The chain carries TRBV3-1 and TRBJ1-1; D remains unclear. This CDR3 comprises 15 residues. V lost 0 bases and J lost 1, with 9 bases in between. Germline V gene sequence: CDR1 LGHDT, CDR2 YNNKEL (reference sequence). CDR3 nucleotide sequence: TGTGCCAGCAGCCAAGAGGATCACGGGAACACTGAAGCTTTCTTT. Protein product: CASSQEDHGNTEAFF.